This TCR beta chain was captured by sequencing in a study of T cell responses to AZD1222 COVID-19 vaccine. The CDR3 is 14 residues long. The V gene's germline CDR1 is MDHEN and CDR2 SYDVKM. V was trimmed by 8 bases and J by 3 bases, leaving 14 bases between them. The data were produced by immunoSEQ multiplex PCR, yet TCRdb's version contains in-frame clones alone and is incomplete. Found here are more than 55,000 clones, roughly 80% of them singletons; the top ten hold over 3%. The sequencing used peripheral blood, collected 28 days after the second AZD1222 dose. V and J are TRBV28 and TRBJ1-3; a possible D gene is TRBD1 (6 bases). This clonotype was sampled from an adult who received the AZD1222 COVID-19 vaccine. The CDR3 protein is CASYSSRGGNTIYF. CDR3 nucleotides: TGTGCCAGCTACAGCTCCAGGGGTGGAAACACCATATATTTT.